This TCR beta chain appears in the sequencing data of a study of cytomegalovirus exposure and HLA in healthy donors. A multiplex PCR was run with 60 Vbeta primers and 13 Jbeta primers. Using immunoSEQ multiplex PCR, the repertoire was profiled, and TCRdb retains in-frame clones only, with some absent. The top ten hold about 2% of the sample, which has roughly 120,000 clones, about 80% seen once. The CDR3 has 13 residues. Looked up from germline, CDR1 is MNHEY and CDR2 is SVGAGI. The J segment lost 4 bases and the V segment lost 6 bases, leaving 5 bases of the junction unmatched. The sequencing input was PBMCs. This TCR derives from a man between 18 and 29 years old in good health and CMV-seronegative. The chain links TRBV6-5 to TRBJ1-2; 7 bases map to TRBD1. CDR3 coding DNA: TGTGCCAGCAGCACCGGGACAGCCTATGGCTACACCTTC. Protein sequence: CASSTGTAYGYTF.